This T cell receptor (beta chain) was obtained from a study of blood T cells in healthy people across ages. A second about 7 to 11 cycle PCR used barcoded and J-beta primers. TCRdb analysed the 5' RACE reads with MiXCR anew, one entry per CDR3 protein. The table shows over 1,500,000 distinct CDR3 sequences, with 49% occurring only once. This clonotype was detected a few times. CDR3 length: 14 amino acids. The germline CDR1 and CDR2 sequences are LNHNV and YYDKDF (reference sequence). Trimming left V 0 bases short and J 3 bases short, with 8 bases between. What was sequenced was blood. This chain joins TRBV15 and TRBJ1-2; no reliable D call. The clonotype was recovered from a middle-aged woman in good health. CDR3 residues: CATSRDRTHYGYTF. The CDR3, as DNA: TGTGCCACCAGCAGAGACAGGACCCACTATGGCTACACCTTC.